This TCR beta chain was identified in a study of cytomegalovirus exposure and HLA in healthy donors. V was trimmed by 0 bases and J by 5 bases, leaving 13 bases between them. This CDR3 contains 15 residues. Germline assignment: CDR1 KGHSH and CDR2 LQKENI. PCR primers comprised 60 Vbeta and 13 Jbeta primers. The repertoire was sequenced with immunoSEQ multiplex PCR; TCRdb's copy has only in-frame clones and lacks some. The table lists 130,000 or so clones, around 80% of them singletons. As concerns this clone: The antigen remains unidentified.

Study results and caveats: V- and J-gene trimming of TCR beta was linked (in a later analysis) to a missense DCLRE1C variant. Upon later analysis, HLA-associated TCR beta chains proved more clonally expanded than other, equally common chains. Reports state that TCR beta sequences accurately predicted most subjects' HLA-A and HLA-B alleles. Rare sequences made up most TCRs, while some public TCRs were found in many donors.

The material sequenced was PBMCs. The rearrangement uses TRBV18 and TRBJ1-1; maybe TRBD1 (6 bases). The sequence was collected from a woman between 18 and 29 years old in good health and CMV-seropositive. CDR3 amino acids: CASSPPAGVGTEAFF. CDR3 bases: TGTGCCAGCTCACCACCGGCAGGGGTGGGAACTGAAGCTTTCTTT.